The 24 T cell receptor beta chains listed next were all sequenced from one sample in a study of blood T cell repertoires in COVID-19. Profiling relied on immunoSEQ multiplex PCR, and the TCRdb table lists in-frame clones only, not all of them. The sample records 95,000 to 110,000 clones, 90% to 95% being singletons. Sequenced input: peripheral blood. These receptors were collected from a woman aged 30 to 39 with acute or convalescent COVID-19.

The genes are TRBV14 and TRBJ1-2, with 7 bases that match TRBD1. The CDR3 sequence is 14 residues long. Trimming cost V 3 bases and J 3 bases; bases outside gene matches: 4. The germline CDR1 and CDR2 sequences are SGHDN and FVKESK. CDR3 DNA sequence: TGTGCCAGCAGCCAGAACAGGGGTTACTATGGCTACACCTTC. Residues: CASSQNRGYYGYTF. Filled out from reference TRBV14 and TRBJ1-2, the complete variable domain reads EAGVTQFPSHSVIEKGQTVTLRCDPISGHDNLYWYRRVMGKEIKFLLHFVKESKQDESGMPNNRFLAERTGGTYSTLKVQPAELEDSGVYFCASSQNRGYYGYTFGSGTRLTVV.

The V call is TRBV7-9, the J call TRBJ2-2; D perhaps matches TRBD2 (5 bases). The CDR3 totals 16 residues. Germline V gives CDR1 SEHNR, CDR2 FQNEAQ (reference sequence). Deletions cut 4 bases from V and 4 bases from J, with 16 bases between. The CDR3 here is CASSSSMGFSTGELFF. In DNA, the CDR3 is TGTGCCAGCAGCTCTAGCATGGGGTTCTCCACCGGGGAGCTGTTTTTT.

The V gene is TRBV5-5, the J gene TRBJ2-7; 9 bases are a match to TRBD1. The CDR3 loop spans 14 amino acids. Germline CDR1 and CDR2: SGHKS and YYEKEE (reference sequence). Unmatched junction bases numbered 3, after V lost 3 bases and J lost 2 bases. DNA for the CDR3: TGTGCCAGCAGCTCGACAGGGGGGGCCTACGAGCAGTACTTC. This encodes CASSSTGGAYEQYF.

This clone has only one observation. The chain carries TRBV4-1 and TRBJ1-2; the D is unclear. The CDR3 runs to 15 residues. The V end lost 0 bases, the J end lost 4 bases, and 12 bases lay between the germline ends. Germline assignment: CDR1 MGHRA and CDR2 YSYEKL. This CDR3 reads CASSQDAARGYGYTF. CDR3 DNA sequence: TGCGCCAGCAGCCAAGACGCAGCCCGGGGCTATGGCTACACCTTC.

V is TRBV7-8 and J is TRBJ2-1; 10 nucleotides agree with TRBD1. The trim removed 1 base at V and 9 bases at J, leaving 6 bases unmatched. The germline gives CDR1 SGHVS, CDR2 FQNEAQ. The CDR3 has 15 residues. CDR3 amino acids: CASSLGTGGLGEQFF. In DNA form, the CDR3 reads TGTGCCAGCAGCTTAGGGACAGGGGGTCTGGGTGAGCAGTTCTTC.

The rearrangement uses TRBV4-3 and TRBJ1-4; a possible D gene is TRBD1 (5 bases). V lost 0 bases to trimming and J lost 7 bases, with 18 bases between them. CDR1 and CDR2 from the germline V gene are LGHNA and YSLEER. The CDR3 extends over 17 amino acids. CDR3 nucleotide sequence: TGCGCCAGCAGCCAAGATTTAATTTCGGGGGGGGGTGAAAAACTGTTTTTT. It translates to CASSQDLISGGGEKLFF.

The chain is built from TRBV4-2 and TRBJ2-1, with TRBD2 matching 11 bases. In germline, CDR1 is LGHNA, CDR2 YNFKEQ. V gave up 7 bases and J gave up 5 bases; unmatched junction bases: 7. The CDR3 contains 15 residues. The CDR3 DNA reads TGTGCCAGCACCATTAGCGGGAGGGGGAACAATGAGCAGTTCTTC. Protein product: CASTISGRGNNEQFF.

The rearrangement joins TRBV7-9 to TRBJ1-5; 8 nucleotides align to TRBD1. V lost 5 bases, J lost 7 bases, and 7 bases stayed unmatched. Germline V gene data show CDR1 as SEHNR and CDR2 as FQNEAQ (reference sequence). The CDR3 consists of 14 residues. CDR3 in amino acids: CASSQGQVGQPQHF. CDR3 coding DNA: TGTGCCAGCAGCCAGGGACAGGTGGGACAGCCCCAGCATTTT.

V and J are TRBV28 and TRBJ2-1; unclear D gene. The germline V gene has CDR1 MDHEN and CDR2 SYDVKM. CDR3 length: 13 residues. Trimming shortened V by 6 bases and J by 8 bases, and 14 bases separated the two germline ends. CDR3 in amino acids: CASSPIGSDEQFF. The CDR3, as DNA: TGTGCCAGCAGCCCTATCGGGTCTGATGAGCAGTTCTTC.

The V gene is TRBV9, the J gene TRBJ2-1; TRBD2 is a possible D gene (5 bases). V lost 0 bases, J lost 2 bases, and 9 bases lay in between. Germline V gene lookup returns CDR1 SGDLS and CDR2 YYNGEE. The CDR3 extends over 15 amino acids. As DNA, the CDR3 is TGTGCCAGCAGCGTAGAGAGGGTCACCTACAATGAGCAGTTCTTC. This sequence encodes CASSVERVTYNEQFF.

The CDR3 loop reads CASRIRTGKETQYF. The CDR3 DNA follows: TGTGCCAGCAGGATACGGACAGGGAAAGAGACCCAGTACTTC. The rearrangement uses TRBV2 and TRBJ2-5, with TRBD1 matching 8 bases. The CDR3 is 14 amino acids. The V gene end was trimmed by 6 bases and the J gene end by 3 bases; junction bases not matched to a gene: 6. Germline-derived CDR1 and CDR2 are SNHLY and FYNNEI.

This sequence joins TRBV11-2 and TRBJ1-2; D remains ambiguous. The germline V and J ends were trimmed by 5 bases and 7 bases, with 20 bases remaining between them. Germline CDR1 is SGHAT and CDR2 is FQNNGV. CDR3 size: 15 residues. CDR3 DNA sequence: TGTGCCAGCAGCCCACCGGGAAATAATGTTGGTGGCTACACCTTC. This translates into CASSPPGNNVGGYTF.

The chain carries TRBV6-6 and TRBJ2-5; 11 bases fit TRBD2. CDR1 MNHNY and CDR2 SVGAGI come from the germline V gene (reference sequence). The CDR3 has 16 amino acids. The ends lost 5 bases at V and 5 bases at J; junction bases unmatched: 10. As DNA, the CDR3 is TGTGCCAGCAGTCCCGGACTAGCGGGCATCCTGGAGACCCAGTACTTC. It codes for CASSPGLAGILETQYF.

The CDR3 DNA reads as TGCGCCAGCAGCCCCTGGGAGGATCAGCCCCAGCATTTT. It codes for CASSPWEDQPQHF. The chain is built from TRBV4-1 and TRBJ1-5; no firm D call. Between the trimmed V and J ends, which lost 4 bases and 5 bases, there was a span of 9 bases. The CDR3 runs 13 residues. Germline-derived CDR1 and CDR2 are MGHRA and YSYEKL.

This sequence joins TRBV9 and TRBJ2-1; 8 bases line up with TRBD2. The length of the CDR3 is 16 residues. With 0 bases clipped from V and 4 bases from J, the junction kept 6 bases outside the gene matches. Germline CDR1 reads SGDLS; CDR2 reads YYNGEE. The CDR3 sequence is CASSVEASGSYNEQFF. The CDR3 DNA follows: TGTGCCAGCAGCGTAGAGGCCAGCGGGAGTTACAATGAGCAGTTCTTC.

As for this clone: The junction differs from germline at one of its ends, possibly a read error. V is TRBV7-7 and J is TRBJ2-2; D possibly corresponds to TRBD1 (6 bases). The CDR3 covers 13 residues. Germline-derived CDR1 and CDR2 are SSHAT and FNYEAQ (reference sequence). The CDR3 DNA follows: TGTGCTAGCAGCCCCAACAGGGCCGGGGAGCTGTTTTTT. It specifies CASSPNRAGELFF.

The chain is built from TRBV28 and TRBJ2-1; 11 bases line up with TRBD2. The CDR3 length is 16 residues. Losses at the gene ends were 2 bases for V and 6 bases for J; bases not matched to a gene: 6. Looked up from germline, CDR1 is MDHEN and CDR2 is SYDVKM. The CDR3 sequence: CASSLLYLAGGNEQFF. In DNA form, the CDR3 reads TGTGCCAGCAGTTTACTCTACCTAGCGGGGGGCAATGAGCAGTTCTTC.

This chain uses TRBV9 with TRBJ2-1; the match to TRBD2 covers 10 bases. Losses at the gene ends were 3 bases for V and 9 bases for J; bases not matched to a gene: 12. CDR3 length equals 16 residues. Germline V lookup: CDR1 SGDLS, CDR2 YYNGEE. CDR3 sequence: CASSEAPLAGVVEQFF. Written as DNA, the CDR3 is TGTGCCAGCAGCGAGGCCCCCCTAGCGGGAGTAGTTGAGCAGTTCTTC.

The rearrangement joins TRBV19 to TRBJ2-7; weak D call: TRBD1 (6 bases). Germline V lookup: CDR1 LNHDA, CDR2 SQIVND (reference sequence). Trimming left V 1 base short and J 1 base short, with 11 bases between. The CDR3 consists of 15 residues. In nucleotides, the CDR3 is TGTGCCAGTAGTATAGCCAGGGGAGTGTCCTACGAGCAGTACTTC. This translates into CASSIARGVSYEQYF.

The chain carries TRBV10-3 and TRBJ2-7, with D uncertain. Per germline, CDR1 ENHRY and CDR2 SYGVKD. The CDR3 covers 14 residues. With 4 bases removed from V and 2 bases from J, the gap between germline ends came to 12 bases. Written as DNA, the CDR3 is TGTGCCATCAGTGTCATTGGCAGCGCCTACGAGCAGTACTTC. Its translation is CAISVIGSAYEQYF.

V usage is TRBV7-3 and J usage is TRBJ2-1; the D is unclear. Trimming took off 1 base at V and 5 bases at J, with 12 bases between the two ends. The CDR3 loop spans 15 amino acids. CDR1 SGHTA and CDR2 FQGTGA come from the germline V gene. CDR3 amino acids: CASSLSSTTNNEQFF. Written as DNA, the CDR3 is TGTGCCAGCAGCTTAAGCAGTACTACAAACAATGAGCAGTTCTTC.

Details on this clone: Other DNA sequences in this specimen translate into the identical CDR3. The chain joins TRBV19 to TRBJ1-5; D unresolved. CDR3 size: 15 residues. Germline loops: CDR1 LNHDA, CDR2 SQIVND (reference sequence). Trimming pared 1 base from V and 4 bases from J, leaving 11 bases between. CDR3 in amino acids: CASSIGGGSNQPQHF. For the CDR3, the DNA is TGTGCCAGTAGTATAGGAGGCGGCAGTAATCAGCCCCAGCATTTT. The variable domain in full, with the rest retrieved from reference TRBV19 and TRBJ1-5, is DGGITQSPKYLFRKEGQNVTLSCEQNLNHDAMYWYRQDPGQGLRLIYYSQIVNDFQKGDIAEGYSVSREKKESFPLTVTSAQKNPTAFYLCASSIGGGSNQPQHFGDGTRLSIL.

Of note for this clone: At one boundary the junction diverges from the germline segment, which might be a read error. The chain links TRBV4-1 to TRBJ1-2, with no clear D. In germline, CDR1 is MGHRA, CDR2 YSYEKL. The CDR3 covers 14 residues. Here the CDR3 DNA reads TGCGCCAGCAGCCAGGCAGACATCGGCTATGGCTACACCTTT. This codes for CASSQADIGYGYTF.

This chain connects TRBV28 to TRBJ1-6; no reliable D call. The germline V gene encodes CDR1 MDHEN and CDR2 SYDVKM. V was trimmed by 6 bases and J by 0 bases, leaving 9 bases between them. The length of the CDR3 is 15 residues. Here the CDR3 DNA reads TGTGCCAGCAGCTACCCGAGCTCCTATAATTCACCCCTCCACTTT. Its translation: CASSYPSSYNSPLHF.